Presented here are 19 T cell receptor beta chains from one specimen sequenced in a study of T cell changes during pregnancy in multiple sclerosis. Here immunoSEQ multiplex PCR was the method, and the copy in TCRdb shows in-frame clones only, minus some. This table holds 70,000 to 75,000 clones, around nine tenths found once. Sample: peripheral blood, taken before pregnancy. Source of these receptors: a female donor with multiple sclerosis, enrolled in a pregnancy study.

This clone has more than one count but fewer than ten. The chain is built from TRBV7-9 and TRBJ1-2; D call uncertain. V was shortened by 3 bases and J by 0 bases, with 11 bases between the two germline ends. CDR3 length equals 15 residues. Germline values: CDR1 SEHNR, CDR2 FQNEAQ (reference sequence). The CDR3, as DNA: TGTGCCAGCAGCTTCGGGCGGGTAGCTAACTATGGCTACACCTTC. It yields the protein CASSFGRVANYGYTF.

The CDR3 DNA reads TGTGCCAGCAGCGTAGTCGGTGCCGGGGAGCTGTTTTTT. Translating gives CASSVVGAGELFF. The chain uses TRBV9 and TRBJ2-2; D unclear. The CDR3 has 13 amino acids. CDR1 is SGDLS, CDR2 YYNGEE, per germline. V dropped 0 bases and J dropped 6 bases, with 6 bases sitting between them.

The chain has TRBV6-5 and TRBJ1-4; the match to TRBD1 covers 7 bases. The germline V gene encodes CDR1 MNHEY and CDR2 SVGAGI. This CDR3 has 15 amino acids. The V gene end was trimmed by 5 bases and the J gene end by 14 bases; junction bases not matched to a gene: 17. The CDR3 DNA follows: TGTGCCAGCAGTCTAAGCTACGGGACAGACCAGCAGCTGTTTTTT. Translated, it gives CASSLSYGTDQQLFF.

The chain is built from TRBV19 and TRBJ1-6; D unclear. The germline V gene encodes CDR1 LNHDA and CDR2 SQIVND (reference sequence). V was trimmed by 5 bases and J by 8 bases, leaving 16 bases between them. The CDR3 totals 15 residues. The CDR3 region is CASSYTAAHDSPLHF. The CDR3 DNA follows: TGTGCCAGTAGTTATACTGCTGCCCATGATTCACCCCTCCACTTT.

The chain employs TRBV21-1 and TRBJ2-3; the table gives TRBD2 as D, unverified against the DNA. TRBV21-1 is flagged as a pseudogene. This CDR3 has 16 amino acids. CDR3 loop: CASSNGGDEPTDTQYF. Here the CDR3 DNA reads TGTGCCAGCAGCAACGGTGGAGACGAACCCACAGATACGCAGTATTTT.

This clone appeared once. The chain is built from TRBV2 and TRBJ1-4; 9 bases are a match to TRBD1. The CDR3 sequence is 16 residues long. V trimming: 4 bases; J trimming: 7 bases; junction bases outside the gene matches: 10. Per germline, CDR1 SNHLY and CDR2 FYNNEI. For the CDR3, the DNA is TGTGCCAGCAGTGCCGCCCTCGGGACAGGGTTTGAAAAACTGTTTTTT. Amino acid sequence: CASSAALGTGFEKLFF.

The V and J genes are TRBV6-1 and TRBJ2-6; D ambiguous. Germline V lookup: CDR1 MNHNS, CDR2 SASEGT. With 7 bases removed from V and 0 bases from J, the gap between germline ends came to 10 bases. This CDR3 has 15 amino acids. This CDR3 is CASTTASSGANVLTF. The DNA of the CDR3 is TGTGCCAGCACAACCGCTAGCTCTGGGGCCAACGTCCTGACTTTC.

The chain recombines TRBV5-6 with TRBJ1-2; D is undetermined. V was shortened by 0 bases and J by 3 bases, with 12 bases between the two germline ends. Germline V gene sequence: CDR1 SGHDT, CDR2 YYEEEE. The CDR3 totals 15 residues. CDR3 amino acids: CASSLDPGRDYGYTF. The CDR3 DNA sequence: TGTGCCAGCAGCTTGGATCCGGGGAGGGACTATGGCTACACCTTC.

The chain has TRBV18 and TRBJ2-1, with D perhaps matching TRBD1 (6 bases). The germline V gene has CDR1 KGHSH and CDR2 LQKENI. This CDR3 region has 14 residues. With 3 bases removed from V and 5 bases from J, the gap between germline ends came to 11 bases. The CDR3 region is CASSPGQLNNEQFF. CDR3 in DNA: TGTGCCAGCTCACCTGGACAGTTGAACAATGAGCAGTTCTTC.

This rearrangement joins TRBV29-1 to TRBJ2-7; tentative D call: TRBD2 (6 bases). There are 13 residues in the CDR3. CDR1 SQVTM and CDR2 ANQGSEA come from the germline V gene. The V gene lost 4 bases and the J gene lost 5 bases, with 15 bases spanning the gap. CDR3 residues: CSVAGVDVDEQYF. The CDR3 DNA sequence: TGCAGCGTTGCGGGAGTCGATGTCGACGAGCAGTACTTC.

This clone appeared once. The V and J genes are TRBV19 and TRBJ2-2; 8 bases fit TRBD2. This CDR3 spans 14 amino acids. J gave up 6 bases and V 3 bases, and 3 bases lay outside the gene matches. Germline assignment: CDR1 LNHDA and CDR2 SQIVND (reference sequence). CDR3 in amino acids: CASSITGGSGELFF. CDR3 nucleotides: TGTGCCAGTAGTATCACGGGGGGGTCCGGGGAGCTGTTTTTT. The variable domain in full, with the rest retrieved from reference TRBV19 and TRBJ2-2, is DGGITQSPKYLFRKEGQNVTLSCEQNLNHDAMYWYRQDPGQGLRLIYYSQIVNDFQKGDIAEGYSVSREKKESFPLTVTSAQKNPTAFYLCASSITGGSGELFFGEGSRLTVL.

CDR3: CASSLELQAYEQYF. Here the CDR3 DNA reads TGTGCCAGCAGCCTAGAGTTACAGGCCTACGAGCAGTACTTC. V gene TRBV4-2 combines with J gene TRBJ2-7; possibly TRBD1 for D (5 bases). The V gene lost 4 bases and the J gene lost 2 bases, with 12 bases spanning the gap. The germline CDR1 and CDR2 sequences are LGHNA and YNFKEQ. The CDR3 runs 14 residues.

The rearrangement uses TRBV11-1 and TRBJ1-6; a weak D match, TRBD1 (5 bases). Germline lookup yields CDR1 SGHAT and CDR2 FQDESV (reference sequence). Trimming removed 5 bases from V and 12 bases from J, with 14 bases in between. This CDR3 spans 13 amino acids. Here the CDR3 reads CASSPVSTGPLHF. As DNA, the CDR3 is TGTGCCAGCAGCCCGGTCAGCACAGGACCCCTCCACTTT.

The chain joins TRBV21-1 to TRBJ2-7; TRBD2 is taken as the D call from the table, unchecked against the DNA. TRBV21-1 is designated a pseudogene. The CDR3 covers 18 residues. CDR3 nucleotide sequence: TGTGCCAGCAGCAAAGCCCCCGCCTGTAGCGGGAGTACGTACGAGCAGTACTTC. Translating it yields CASSKAPACSGSTYEQYF.

The chain couples TRBV5-4 to TRBJ2-1; a possible D gene is TRBD2 (6 bases). The ends were cut back, 0 bases at V and 0 bases at J, with 10 bases in the middle. The CDR3 runs 16 residues. Per germline, CDR1 SGHNT and CDR2 YYREEE (reference sequence). The CDR3 spells CASSLVGGSSYNEQFF. CDR3 bases: TGTGCCAGCAGCTTGGTTGGGGGGTCCTCCTACAATGAGCAGTTCTTC.

The V gene is TRBV6-5, the J gene TRBJ1-1; weak D call: TRBD1 (6 bases). Looked up from germline, CDR1 is MNHEY and CDR2 is SVGAGI. The germline V and J ends were trimmed by 7 bases and 4 bases, with 16 bases remaining between them. The CDR3 has 14 amino acids. In DNA form, the CDR3 reads TGTGCCAGCAAGGCAGGGGCCGCGAGCACTGAAGCTTTCTTT. Residues: CASKAGAASTEAFF.

This clone was recorded only once. V is TRBV9 and J is TRBJ1-2; perhaps TRBD1 as D (5 bases). V dropped 2 bases and J dropped 3 bases, with 11 bases sitting between them. CDR3 length equals 14 residues. The germline V gene has CDR1 SGDLS and CDR2 YYNGEE. CDR3 region: CASSVGQEDYGYTF. CDR3 nucleotide sequence: TGTGCCAGCAGCGTGGGGCAAGAGGACTATGGCTACACCTTC. Variable domain in full (rest from reference TRBV9 and TRBJ1-2): DSGVTQTPKHLITATGQRVTLRCSPRSGDLSVYWYQQSLDQGLQFLIQYYNGEERAKGNILERFSAQQFPDLHSELNLSSLELGDSALYFCASSVGQEDYGYTFGSGTRLTVV.

The CDR3 nucleotides are TGTGCCTGGAGTGTACTAGCGGGAGGGCCGGGCGAGCAGTACTTC. Encoded protein: CAWSVLAGGPGEQYF. This chain joins TRBV30 and TRBJ2-7; 13 bases match TRBD2. The CDR3 covers 15 residues. Germline CDR1 and CDR2: GTSNPN and SVGIG (reference sequence). J lost 6 bases, V lost 0 bases, and 5 bases had no gene match.

The chain is built from TRBV19 and TRBJ1-1; tentative D call: TRBD1 (5 bases). The CDR3 runs 15 residues. The V and J ends lost 1 base and 2 bases respectively, with 11 bases between them. Germline-derived CDR1 and CDR2 are LNHDA and SQIVND (reference sequence). CDR3 in DNA: TGTGCCAGTAGTATAGTGGGGGGGGGAAACACTGAAGCTTTCTTT. Its translation is CASSIVGGGNTEAFF.